Presented here are 2 T cell receptor beta chains from one specimen sequenced in a study of cytomegalovirus exposure and HLA in healthy donors. PCR amplification relied on 60 Vbeta primers (plus 13 Jbeta primers). TCRdb's copy holds only in-frame clones and misses some; the assay was immunoSEQ multiplex PCR. Here the sample spans about 190,000 clones, 87% being singletons. The specimen was PBMCs. These receptors were collected from a boy younger than 10 in good health and CMV-seronegative.

The J gene is TRBJ2-7, the V gene TRBV2, with 7 bases matching TRBD1. CDR3 length: 14 residues. CDR1 and CDR2 from the germline V gene are SNHLY and FYNNEI. The V and J ends lost 8 bases and 0 bases, in that order; junction bases with no gene match: 7. CDR3 region: CASLTGTPSYEQYF. CDR3 sequence (DNA): TGTGCCAGCCTGACAGGGACACCCTCCTACGAGCAGTACTTC.

The chain employs TRBV6-1 and TRBJ1-5; no reliable D call. CDR1 MNHNS and CDR2 SASEGT come from the germline V gene. Trimming took 6 bases from V and 0 from J, leaving 6 bases between them. CDR3 length: 13 residues. The CDR3 loop is CASRQISNQPQHF. DNA of the CDR3: TGTGCCAGCAGACAGATTAGCAATCAGCCCCAGCATTTT.